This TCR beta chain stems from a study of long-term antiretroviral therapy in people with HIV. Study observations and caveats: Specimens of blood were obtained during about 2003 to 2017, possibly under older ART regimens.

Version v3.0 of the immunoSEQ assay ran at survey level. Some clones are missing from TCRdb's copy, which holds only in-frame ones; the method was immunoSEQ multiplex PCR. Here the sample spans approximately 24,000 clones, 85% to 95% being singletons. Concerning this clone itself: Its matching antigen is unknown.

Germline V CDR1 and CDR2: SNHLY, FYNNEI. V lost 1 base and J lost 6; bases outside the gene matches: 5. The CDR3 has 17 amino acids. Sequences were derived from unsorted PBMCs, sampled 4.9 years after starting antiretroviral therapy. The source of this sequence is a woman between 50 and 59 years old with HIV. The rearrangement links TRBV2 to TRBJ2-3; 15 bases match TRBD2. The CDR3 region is CASSEGGLAGGGDTQYF. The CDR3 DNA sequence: TGTGCCAGCAGTGAAGGTGGACTAGCGGGAGGGGGGGATACGCAGTATTTT.